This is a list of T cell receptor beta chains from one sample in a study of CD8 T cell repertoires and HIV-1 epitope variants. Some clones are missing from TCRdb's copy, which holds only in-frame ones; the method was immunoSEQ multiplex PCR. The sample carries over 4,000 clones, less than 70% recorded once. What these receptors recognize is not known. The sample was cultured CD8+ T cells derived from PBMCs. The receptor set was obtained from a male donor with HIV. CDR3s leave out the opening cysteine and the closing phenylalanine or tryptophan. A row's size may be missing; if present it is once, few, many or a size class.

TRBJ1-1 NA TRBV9 ASSALPAGANTEAF
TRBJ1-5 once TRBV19 ASSGMTGFNQPQH
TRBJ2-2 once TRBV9 ASSVGVAGQTRLTGELF
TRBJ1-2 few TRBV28 ASTPTGNYGYT
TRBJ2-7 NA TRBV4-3 ASSQQNTGSYEQY
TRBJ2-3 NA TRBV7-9 ASSLEQGWEDTQY
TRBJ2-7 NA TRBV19 ASSIEKTRPYEQY
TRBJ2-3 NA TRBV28 ASSPDIAGPRGDTQY
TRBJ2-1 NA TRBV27 ASSELAGDYNEQF
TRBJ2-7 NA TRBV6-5 ASSYQGVNEQY
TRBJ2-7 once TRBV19 ASSIAASYEQY
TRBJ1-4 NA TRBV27 ASSLAPPGARPNEKLF
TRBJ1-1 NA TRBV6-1 ASSWTFALNTEAF
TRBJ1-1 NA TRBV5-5 ASSRTGDTEAF
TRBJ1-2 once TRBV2 ASSDGGGYT
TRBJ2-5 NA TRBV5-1 ASSRLTGFQETQY
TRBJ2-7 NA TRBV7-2 ASSEEQGYAYEQY
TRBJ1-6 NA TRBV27 ASSYLGTGNSPLH
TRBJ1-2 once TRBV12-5 ASGLGVGGTNYGYT
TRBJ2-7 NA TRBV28 ASSYRGLASYEQY
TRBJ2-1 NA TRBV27 ASSLLENPYNEQF
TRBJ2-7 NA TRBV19 ASSEGGLRDEQY
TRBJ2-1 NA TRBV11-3 ASSFRSYNEQF
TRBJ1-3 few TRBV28 ASNPDGPGNTIY
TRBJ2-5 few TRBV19 ASSIGLETQY
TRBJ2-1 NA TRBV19 ASSIRRGLAGGYEQF
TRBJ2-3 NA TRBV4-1 ASSPPPPPGQGTDTQY
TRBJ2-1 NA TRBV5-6 ASSGGLAGDNEQF
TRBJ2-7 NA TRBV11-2 ASSFGGDYEQY